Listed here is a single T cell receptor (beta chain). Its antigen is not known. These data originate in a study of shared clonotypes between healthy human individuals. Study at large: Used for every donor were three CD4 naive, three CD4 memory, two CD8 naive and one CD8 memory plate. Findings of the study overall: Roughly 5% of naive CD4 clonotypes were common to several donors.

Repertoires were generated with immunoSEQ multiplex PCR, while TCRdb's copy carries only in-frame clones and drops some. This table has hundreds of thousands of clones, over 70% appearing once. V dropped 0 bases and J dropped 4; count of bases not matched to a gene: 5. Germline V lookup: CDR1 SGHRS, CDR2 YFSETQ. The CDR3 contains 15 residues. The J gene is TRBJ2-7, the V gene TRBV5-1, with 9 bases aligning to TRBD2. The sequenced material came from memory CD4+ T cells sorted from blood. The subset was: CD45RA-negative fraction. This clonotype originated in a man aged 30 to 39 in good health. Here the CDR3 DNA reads TGCGCCAGCAGCTTGGGGGCTAGCGGGATATACGAGCAGTACTTC. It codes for CASSLGASGIYEQYF. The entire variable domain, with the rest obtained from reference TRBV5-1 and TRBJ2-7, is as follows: KAGVTQTPRYLIKTRGQQVTLSCSPISGHRSVSWYQQTPGQGLQFLFEYFSETQRNKGNFPGRFSGRQFSNSRSEMNVSTLELGDSALYLCASSLGASGIYEQYFGPGTRLTVT.